The present TCR beta chain was sequenced within a study of blood T cells in healthy people across ages (dated by TCRdb to between 2014 and 2016). Background for the entire study: Template switching captured roughly one uniquely barcoded TCR beta cDNA molecule per two T cells in model experiments. To track age-related changes in TCR beta repertoire diversity, the study relied on deep sequencing normalized with unique cDNA molecular identifiers. The donors were split into four age groups: young (average 16 years), middle-aged (around 40), aged (approximately 59) and long-lived (about 74). To avoid experimental bias, donors of different ages were randomly spread across the sequencing lanes. The study analyzed two additional independent replicas of 1 million unique cDNA reads from the same blood draw for two donors, one aged 18 to 29 and one aged 80 or older. Overall study results and their limits: The long-lived group showed more naive CD4+ T cells, fewer expanded clones and increased TCR diversity than the aged group, suggesting age selection. Conclusive comparison of naive and antigen-experienced compartments was prevented by the profiling of bulk unsorted PBMCs. Estimates of total diversity from one million sequenced T cells were regarded as lower bounds and underestimates. A strong correlation was found between observed TCR beta diversity and the percentage of naive T cells measured by flow cytometry. Observed TCR beta diversity per million T cells fell roughly linearly with age, and a significant reduction was already apparent by age roughly 40. Because donor CMV infection status was unknown, age-related changes in expanded clonotypes were potentially confounded.

This clonotype was seen repeatedly, ten times or more. The antigen this receptor binds is unknown. No base qualities exist here, and no much larger clone lies one base off it. Library preparation was by 5' RACE. TCRdb shows the sequencer as Illumina HiSeq 2500. A second PCR of about 6 to 11 cycles was run with a J-beta primer mix and a sample-barcoded 5' primer. A unique molecular identifier was introduced onto each TCR beta cDNA molecule by a template-switch 5' adaptor carrying 12 random nucleotides. Each sample yielded at least 3 million CDR3-containing paired-end reads. First-strand cDNA was synthesized from all RNA with the Mint cDNA synthesis kit, primed by a TRBC-specific oligonucleotide. Following uracil-DNA glycosylase treatment, all cDNA underwent a first 18-cycle PCR with the universal primers M1SS and BC2_uni_R. The paper's data handling went like this. For normalization, 1 million high-quality reads were randomly selected from each sample, with every read carrying a distinct molecular identifier. Reads sharing molecular identifiers were discarded rather than binned into consensus sequences. MiTCR, run with a Q25 quality threshold and the strictest error-elimination algorithm, handled CDR3 identification, clonotype clustering and error correction. A nonparametric unseen species model using Euler transformation provided a lower-bound estimate of total TCR beta diversity. Through fastp at Q25 and MiXCR, TCRdb rebuilt clones from the public reads, retaining in-frame beta chains. Every distinct CDR3 protein forms one entry, paired with its most common genes and DNA. The V and J calls and clone size are TCRdb's, not the authors'. The sample table records 1.5 million to 2 million distinct CDR3 sequences; about 30% of these occur just once. Clones ranked in the top ten supply roughly 8% of the sample.

The roughly 38 donors, aged about 6 to 95 years, were systemically healthy Caucasian individuals from Russia. Approximately 9.3 milliliters of peripheral blood were drawn from each donor into EDTA-treated Vacutainer tubes. Ficoll-Paque density-gradient centrifugation was used to isolate PBMCs, with at least 7 million per sample. Trizol reagent was used to extract total RNA from PBMCs, with at least 6 micrograms per sample. Naive CD45RAhigh/CD27high T cell percentages were measured by flow cytometry on a PBMC aliquot from every donor. The clonotype originates from a woman in her twenties or thirties in good health. The source material was blood.

The CDR3 protein is CSARVLAGVRDTQYF. The DNA sequence is as follows: TGCAGTGCTAGAGTACTAGCGGGAGTAAGAGATACGCAGTATTTT. The V and J genes are TRBV20-1 and TRBJ2-3, with 11 middle bases fitting TRBD2. The germline V gene (reference sequence) gives CDR1 as DFQATT and CDR2 as SNEGSKA. The CDR3 spans 15 residues, from the cysteine through the phenylalanine. Here the CDR3 DNA is all that survives: 45 bases in frame from base 1. V has 1 base trimmed and J has 5 bases trimmed; junction bases matching no gene number 5.